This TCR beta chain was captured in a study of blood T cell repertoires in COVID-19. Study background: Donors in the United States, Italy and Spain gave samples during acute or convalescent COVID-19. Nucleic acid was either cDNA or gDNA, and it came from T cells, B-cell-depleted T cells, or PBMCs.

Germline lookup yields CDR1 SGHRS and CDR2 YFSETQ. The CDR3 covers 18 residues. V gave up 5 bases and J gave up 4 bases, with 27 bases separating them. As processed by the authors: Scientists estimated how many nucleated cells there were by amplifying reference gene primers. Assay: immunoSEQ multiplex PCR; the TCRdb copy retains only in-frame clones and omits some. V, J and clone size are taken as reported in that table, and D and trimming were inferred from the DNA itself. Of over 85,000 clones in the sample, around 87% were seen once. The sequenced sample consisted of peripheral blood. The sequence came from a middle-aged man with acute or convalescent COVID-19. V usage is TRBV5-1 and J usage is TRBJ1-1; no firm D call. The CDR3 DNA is TGCGCCAGCAGGGCCCCCCTAACATCTCGGCTTACTAGCACTGAAGCTTTCTTT. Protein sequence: CASRAPLTSRLTSTEAFF. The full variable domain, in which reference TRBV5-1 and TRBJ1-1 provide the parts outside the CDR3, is KAGVTQTPRYLIKTRGQQVTLSCSPISGHRSVSWYQQTPGQGLQFLFEYFSETQRNKGNFPGRFSGRQFSNSRSEMNVSTLELGDSALYLCASRAPLTSRLTSTEAFFGQGTRLTVV.